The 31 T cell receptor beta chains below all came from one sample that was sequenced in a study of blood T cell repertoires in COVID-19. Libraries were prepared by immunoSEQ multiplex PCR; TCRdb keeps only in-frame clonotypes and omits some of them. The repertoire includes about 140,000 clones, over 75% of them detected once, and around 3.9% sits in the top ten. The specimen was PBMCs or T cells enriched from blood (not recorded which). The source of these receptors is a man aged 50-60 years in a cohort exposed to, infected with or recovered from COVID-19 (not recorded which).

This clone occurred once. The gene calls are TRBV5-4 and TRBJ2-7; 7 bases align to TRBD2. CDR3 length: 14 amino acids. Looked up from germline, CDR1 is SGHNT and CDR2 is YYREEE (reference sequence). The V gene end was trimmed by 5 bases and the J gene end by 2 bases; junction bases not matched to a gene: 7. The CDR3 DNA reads TGTGCCAGCAGTACCGGGACTAACCCCTACGAGCAGTACTTC. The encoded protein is CASSTGTNPYEQYF.

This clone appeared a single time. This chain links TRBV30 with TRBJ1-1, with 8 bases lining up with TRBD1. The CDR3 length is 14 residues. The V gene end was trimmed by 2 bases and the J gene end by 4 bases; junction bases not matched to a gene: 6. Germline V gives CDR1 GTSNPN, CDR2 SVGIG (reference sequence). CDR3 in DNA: TGTGCCTGGAGTATCAGGGGGCCGAGCACTGAAGCTTTCTTT. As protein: CAWSIRGPSTEAFF.

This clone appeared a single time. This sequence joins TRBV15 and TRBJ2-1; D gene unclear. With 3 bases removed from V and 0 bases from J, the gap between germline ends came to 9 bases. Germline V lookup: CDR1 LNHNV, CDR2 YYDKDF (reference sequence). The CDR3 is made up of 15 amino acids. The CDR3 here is CATSSRLASYNEQFF. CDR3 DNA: TGTGCCACCAGCAGCCGACTTGCCTCCTACAATGAGCAGTTCTTC.

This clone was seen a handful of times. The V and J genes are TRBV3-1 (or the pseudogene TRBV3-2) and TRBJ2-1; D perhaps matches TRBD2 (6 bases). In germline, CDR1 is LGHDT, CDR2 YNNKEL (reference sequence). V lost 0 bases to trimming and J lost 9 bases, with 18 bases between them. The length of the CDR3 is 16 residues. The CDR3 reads CASSQDRAHRRGEQFF. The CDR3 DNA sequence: TGTGCCAGCAGCCAAGATCGCGCCCATCGGCGGGGTGAGCAGTTCTTC.

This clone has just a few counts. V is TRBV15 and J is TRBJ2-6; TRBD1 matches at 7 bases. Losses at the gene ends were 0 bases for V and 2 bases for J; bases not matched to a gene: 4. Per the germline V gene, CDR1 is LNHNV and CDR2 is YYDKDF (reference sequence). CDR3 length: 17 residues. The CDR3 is CATSRDRTGAGANVLTF. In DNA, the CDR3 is TGTGCCACCAGCAGAGACCGGACAGGTGCTGGGGCCAACGTCCTGACTTTC.

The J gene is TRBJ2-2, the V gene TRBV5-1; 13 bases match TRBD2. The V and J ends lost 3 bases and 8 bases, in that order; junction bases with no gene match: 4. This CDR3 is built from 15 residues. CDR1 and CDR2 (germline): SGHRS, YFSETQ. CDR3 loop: CASSSGLAGVGELFF. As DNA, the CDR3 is TGCGCCAGCAGCTCCGGACTAGCGGGAGTTGGGGAGCTGTTTTTT.

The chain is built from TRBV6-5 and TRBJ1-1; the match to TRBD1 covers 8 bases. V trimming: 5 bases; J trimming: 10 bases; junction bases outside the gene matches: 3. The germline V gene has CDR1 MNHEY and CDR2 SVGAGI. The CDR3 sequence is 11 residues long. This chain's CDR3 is CASSTTGAAFF. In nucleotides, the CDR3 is TGTGCCAGCAGTACGACAGGGGCAGCTTTCTTT.

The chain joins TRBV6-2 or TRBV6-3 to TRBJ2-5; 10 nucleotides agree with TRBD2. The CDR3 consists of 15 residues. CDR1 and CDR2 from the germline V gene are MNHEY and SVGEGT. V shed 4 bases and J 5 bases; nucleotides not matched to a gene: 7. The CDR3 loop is CASSFQSSGRETQYF. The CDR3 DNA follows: TGTGCCAGCAGTTTTCAAAGTAGCGGGAGGGAGACCCAGTACTTC.

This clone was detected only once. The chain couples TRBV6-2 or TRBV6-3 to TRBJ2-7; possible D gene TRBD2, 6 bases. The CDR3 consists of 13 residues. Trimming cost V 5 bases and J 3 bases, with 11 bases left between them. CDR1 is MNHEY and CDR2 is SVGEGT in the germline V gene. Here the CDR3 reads CASSHGTYYEQYF. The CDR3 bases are TGTGCCAGCAGTCACGGGACTTACTACGAGCAGTACTTC.

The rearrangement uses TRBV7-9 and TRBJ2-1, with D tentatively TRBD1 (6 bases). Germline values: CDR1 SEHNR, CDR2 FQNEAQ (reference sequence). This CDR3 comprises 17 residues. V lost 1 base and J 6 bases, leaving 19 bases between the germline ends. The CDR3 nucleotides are TGTGCCAGCAGCTTAGGGGTTGGGGCAGGGGTTGGCAATGAGCAGTTCTTC. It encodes CASSLGVGAGVGNEQFF.

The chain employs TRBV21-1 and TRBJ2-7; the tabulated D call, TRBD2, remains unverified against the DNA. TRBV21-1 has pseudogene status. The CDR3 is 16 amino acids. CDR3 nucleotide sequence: TGTGCCAGCAGCAAAGGGTCTAGCGGGGGCTCCGACGAGCAGTACTTC. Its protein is CASSKGSSGGSDEQYF.

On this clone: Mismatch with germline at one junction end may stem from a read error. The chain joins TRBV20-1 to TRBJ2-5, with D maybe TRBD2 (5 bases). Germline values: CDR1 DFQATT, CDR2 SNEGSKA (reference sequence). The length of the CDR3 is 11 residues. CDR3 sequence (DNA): TGCAGTGCTAGAGATCGTCTCTTTAGCGACTTC. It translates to CSARDRLFSDF.

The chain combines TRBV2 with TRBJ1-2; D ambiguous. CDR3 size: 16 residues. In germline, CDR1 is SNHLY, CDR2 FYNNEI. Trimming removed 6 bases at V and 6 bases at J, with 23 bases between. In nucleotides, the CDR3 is TGTGCCAGCAGGGAATTTGCAACCGGTGGGGAGGATGGCTACACCTTC. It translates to CASREFATGGEDGYTF.

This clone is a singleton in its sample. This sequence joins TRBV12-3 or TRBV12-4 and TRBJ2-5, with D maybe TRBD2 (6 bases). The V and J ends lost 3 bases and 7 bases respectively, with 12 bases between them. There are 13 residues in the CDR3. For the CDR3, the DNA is TGTGCCAGCAGTTTGACGCGGCGGGGGACCCAGTACTTC. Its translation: CASSLTRRGTQYF.

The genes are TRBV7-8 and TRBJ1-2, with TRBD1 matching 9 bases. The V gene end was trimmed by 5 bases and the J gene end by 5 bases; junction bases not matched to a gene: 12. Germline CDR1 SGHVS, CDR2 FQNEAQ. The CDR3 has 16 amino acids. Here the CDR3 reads CASSVRVSGTGYGYTF. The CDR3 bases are TGTGCCAGCAGCGTACGGGTCTCCGGGACAGGGTATGGCTACACCTTC.

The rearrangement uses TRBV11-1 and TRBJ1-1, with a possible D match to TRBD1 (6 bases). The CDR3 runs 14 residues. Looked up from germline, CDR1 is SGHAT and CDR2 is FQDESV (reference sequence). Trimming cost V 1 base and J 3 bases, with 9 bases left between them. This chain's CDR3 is CASSLGQGYTEAFF. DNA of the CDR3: TGTGCCAGCAGCTTAGGCCAGGGGTACACTGAAGCTTTCTTT.

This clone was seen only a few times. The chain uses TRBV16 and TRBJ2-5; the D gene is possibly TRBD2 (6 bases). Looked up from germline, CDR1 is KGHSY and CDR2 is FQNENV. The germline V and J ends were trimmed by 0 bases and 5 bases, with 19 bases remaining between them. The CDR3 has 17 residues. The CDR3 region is CASSQSASVAPGETQYF. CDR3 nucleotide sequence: TGTGCCAGCAGCCAATCGGCTAGCGTTGCCCCAGGGGAGACCCAGTACTTC.

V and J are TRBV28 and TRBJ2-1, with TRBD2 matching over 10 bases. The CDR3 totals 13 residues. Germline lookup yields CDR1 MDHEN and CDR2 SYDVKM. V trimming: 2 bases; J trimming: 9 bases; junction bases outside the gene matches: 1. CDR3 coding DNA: TGTGCCAGCAGTTTAGGGACTAGCGTTGAGCAGTTCTTC. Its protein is CASSLGTSVEQFF.

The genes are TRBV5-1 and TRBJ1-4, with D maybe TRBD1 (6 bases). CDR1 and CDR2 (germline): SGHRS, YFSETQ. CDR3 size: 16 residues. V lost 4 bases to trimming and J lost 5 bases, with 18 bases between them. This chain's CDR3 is CASSSAVQGLNEKLFF. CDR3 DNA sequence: TGCGCCAGCAGCAGTGCGGTACAGGGTTTAAATGAAAAACTGTTTTTT.

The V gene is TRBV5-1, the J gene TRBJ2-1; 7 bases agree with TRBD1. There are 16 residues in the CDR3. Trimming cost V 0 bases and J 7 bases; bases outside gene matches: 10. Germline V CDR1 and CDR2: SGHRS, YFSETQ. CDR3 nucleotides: TGCGCCAGCAGCTTGGTTCGGGACAGCGTAGGGAATGAGCAGTTCTTC. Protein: CASSLVRDSVGNEQFF.

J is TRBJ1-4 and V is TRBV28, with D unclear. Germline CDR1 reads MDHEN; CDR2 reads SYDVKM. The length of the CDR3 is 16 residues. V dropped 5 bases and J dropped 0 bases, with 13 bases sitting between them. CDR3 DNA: TGTGCCAGCAGTCTTACAGTAACAGCAACTAATGAAAAACTGTTTTTT. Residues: CASSLTVTATNEKLFF.

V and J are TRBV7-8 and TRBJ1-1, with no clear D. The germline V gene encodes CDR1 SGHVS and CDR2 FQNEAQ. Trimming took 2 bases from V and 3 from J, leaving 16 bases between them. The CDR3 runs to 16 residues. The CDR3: CASSLPEDNFDTEAFF. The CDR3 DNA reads TGTGCCAGCAGCTTACCCGAAGACAATTTTGACACTGAAGCTTTCTTT.

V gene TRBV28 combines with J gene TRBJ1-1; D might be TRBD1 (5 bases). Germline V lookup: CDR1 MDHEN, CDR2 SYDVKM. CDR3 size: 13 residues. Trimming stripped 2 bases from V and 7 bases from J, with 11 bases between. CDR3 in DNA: TGTGCCAGCAGTTTAGAAGGGGCAGGTGAAGCTTTCTTT. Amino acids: CASSLEGAGEAFF.

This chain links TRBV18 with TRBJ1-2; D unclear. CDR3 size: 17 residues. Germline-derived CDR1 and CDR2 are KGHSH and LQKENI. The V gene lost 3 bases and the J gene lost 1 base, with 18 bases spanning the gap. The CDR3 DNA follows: TGTGCCAGCTCACCGGTCTCGGAACAGACCGTTAACTATGGCTACACCTTC. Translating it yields CASSPVSEQTVNYGYTF.

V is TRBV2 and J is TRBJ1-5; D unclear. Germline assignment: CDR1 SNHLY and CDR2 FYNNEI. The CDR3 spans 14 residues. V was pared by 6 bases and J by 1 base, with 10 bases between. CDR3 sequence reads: CASRYGGSNQPQHF. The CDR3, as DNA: TGTGCCAGCAGATACGGAGGGAGCAATCAGCCCCAGCATTTT.

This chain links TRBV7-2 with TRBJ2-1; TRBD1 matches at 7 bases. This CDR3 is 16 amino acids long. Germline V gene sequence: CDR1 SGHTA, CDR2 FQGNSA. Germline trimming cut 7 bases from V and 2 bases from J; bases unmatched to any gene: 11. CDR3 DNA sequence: TGTGCCAGCATACCCCTCCGGGACAGAGCCTACAATGAGCAGTTCTTC. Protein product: CASIPLRDRAYNEQFF.

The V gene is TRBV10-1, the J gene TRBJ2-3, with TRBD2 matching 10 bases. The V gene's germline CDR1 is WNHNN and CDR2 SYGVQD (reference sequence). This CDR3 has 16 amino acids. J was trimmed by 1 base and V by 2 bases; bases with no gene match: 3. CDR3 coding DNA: TGCGCCAGCAGTGAGAGGACTAGCGGACGCACAGATACGCAGTATTTT. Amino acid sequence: CASSERTSGRTDTQYF.

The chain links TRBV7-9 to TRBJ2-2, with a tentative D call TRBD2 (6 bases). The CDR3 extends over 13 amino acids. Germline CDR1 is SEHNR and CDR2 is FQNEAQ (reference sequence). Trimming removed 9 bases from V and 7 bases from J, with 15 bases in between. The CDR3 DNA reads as TGTGCCAGTCGAGTGTGGGAGGACGGGGAGCTGTTTTTT. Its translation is CASRVWEDGELFF.

CDR3 amino acids: CASSLGGRVGTEAFF. As DNA, the CDR3 is TGTGCCAGCAGTTTGGGGGGGCGCGTGGGCACTGAAGCTTTCTTT. V and J are TRBV28 and TRBJ1-1, with D possibly TRBD1 on 6 matching bases. Germline V gene sequence: CDR1 MDHEN, CDR2 SYDVKM. This CDR3 is built from 15 residues. Trimming left V 3 bases short and J 4 bases short, with 15 bases between.

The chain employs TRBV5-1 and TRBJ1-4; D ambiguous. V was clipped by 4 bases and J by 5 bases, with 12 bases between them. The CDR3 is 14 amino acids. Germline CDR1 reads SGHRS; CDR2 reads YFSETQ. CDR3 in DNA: TGCGCCAGCAGCCCCTCCGGGAGGAATGAAAAACTGTTTTTT. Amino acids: CASSPSGRNEKLFF.

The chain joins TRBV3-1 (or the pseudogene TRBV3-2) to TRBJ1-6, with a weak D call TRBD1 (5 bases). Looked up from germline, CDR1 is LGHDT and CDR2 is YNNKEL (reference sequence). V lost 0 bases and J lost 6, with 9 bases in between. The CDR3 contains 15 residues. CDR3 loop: CASSQDVQGNSPLHF. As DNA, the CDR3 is TGTGCCAGCAGCCAAGATGTGCAGGGTAATTCACCCCTCCACTTT.